This TCR beta chain stems from a study of shared clonotypes between healthy human individuals. The study, taken as a whole, reports: Richness estimates generally favored naive over memory subsets. Represented genetic and exposure-history diversity was restricted by having few donors.

With regard to this clone: Its antigen is not known.

Both subsets, CD45RA+ naive and CD45RA-negative memory, were split from the CD4+ cells. The assay used deep level. Generated by immunoSEQ multiplex PCR, the TCRdb table keeps only in-frame clones and is missing some. Found here are some 1.5 million clones, around 98% of them singletons; the top ten hold 0.45%. Germline V CDR1 and CDR2: SGHRS, YFSETQ. This CDR3 has 14 residues. The V end was cut by 0 bases, the J end by 7 bases, with 13 bases between. The gene calls are TRBV5-1 and TRBJ1-2; D is possibly TRBD1 (6 bases). Sequences were obtained from naive CD4+ T cells sorted from blood. Subset meaning: CD45RA+ positively selected. The source is a man younger than 45 in good health. The CDR3 reads CASSLDRDPIGYTF. CDR3 sequence (DNA): TGCGCCAGCAGCTTGGACAGGGACCCTATTGGCTACACCTTC.